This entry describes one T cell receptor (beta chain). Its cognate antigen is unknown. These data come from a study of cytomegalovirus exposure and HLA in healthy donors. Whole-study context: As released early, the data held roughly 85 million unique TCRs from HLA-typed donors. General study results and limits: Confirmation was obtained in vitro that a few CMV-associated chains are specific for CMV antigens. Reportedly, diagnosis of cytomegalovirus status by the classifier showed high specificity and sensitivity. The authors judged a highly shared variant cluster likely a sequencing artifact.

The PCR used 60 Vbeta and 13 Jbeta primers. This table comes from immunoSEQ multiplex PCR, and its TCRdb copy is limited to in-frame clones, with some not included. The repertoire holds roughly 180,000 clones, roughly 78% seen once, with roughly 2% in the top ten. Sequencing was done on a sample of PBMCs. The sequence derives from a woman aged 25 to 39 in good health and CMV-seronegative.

CDR3 amino acids: CASSLWTSGGVDTQYF. CDR3 DNA: TGTGCCAGCAGCTTATGGACTAGCGGGGGAGTAGATACGCAGTATTTT. V and J are TRBV7-9 and TRBJ2-3; 13 bases match TRBD2. Trimming cost V 2 bases and J 5 bases; bases outside gene matches: 4. This CDR3 has 16 amino acids. Looked up from germline, CDR1 is SEHNR and CDR2 is FQNEAQ (reference sequence).